This T cell receptor beta chain is drawn from a study of CD8 T cells in Susac syndrome. Study findings and constraints: That the number of individuals in its TCR sequencing and HLA analysis was relatively small was acknowledged by the study.

TCR beta sequencing was performed on blood CD8+ and CD4+ T cells. Negative isolation was used for CD8+ and CD4+ T cells, and FACS enrichment was applied to TEMRA cells. A quantity of roughly 0.5 to 1 ug RNA underwent reverse transcription using random hexamers. It was immunoSEQ multiplex PCR that amplified TCR beta CDR3 across 54 Vbeta and 13 Jbeta. TCRdb redid the calling of the immunoSEQ multiplex PCR reads with MiXCR, one entry per CDR3 protein. The table has approximately 130,000 distinct CDR3 sequences, around 91% seen once. A word on this clonotype: Its antigen is not known.

The sequence was collected from a human donor with multiple sclerosis. The specimen was CD8+ T cells from PBMCs.

CDR3: CASSVASTGDDYGYTF. The CDR3 bases are TGTGCCAGCAGCGTAGCCTCAACAGGGGACGACTATGGCTACACCTTC. The chain is built from TRBV9 and TRBJ1-2; the match to TRBD1 covers 7 bases. The CDR3 has 16 amino acids. CDR1 and CDR2 (germline): SGDLS, YYNGEE. The trim removed 0 bases at V and 3 bases at J, leaving 8 bases unmatched.